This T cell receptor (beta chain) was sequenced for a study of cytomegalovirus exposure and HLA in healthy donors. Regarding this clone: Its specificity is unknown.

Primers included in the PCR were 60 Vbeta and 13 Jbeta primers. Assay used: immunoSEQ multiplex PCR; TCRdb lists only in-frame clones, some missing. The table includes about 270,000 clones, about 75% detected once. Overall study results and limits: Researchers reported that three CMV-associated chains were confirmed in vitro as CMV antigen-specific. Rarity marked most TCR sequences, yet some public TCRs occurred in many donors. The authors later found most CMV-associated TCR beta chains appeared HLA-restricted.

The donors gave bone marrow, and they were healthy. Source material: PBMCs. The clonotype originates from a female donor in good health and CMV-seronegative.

The CDR3 sequence is CASRTTEYEQYF. CDR3 nucleotides: TGTGCCAGCAGGACGACAGAATACGAGCAGTACTTC. The chain has TRBV6-1 and TRBJ2-7; maybe TRBD1 (5 bases). The CDR3 extends over 12 amino acids. Germline V CDR1 and CDR2: MNHNS, SASEGT. V lost 6 bases and J lost 4, with 10 bases in between.